Listed below are T cell receptor beta chains from one sample, sequenced in a study of shared clonotypes between healthy human individuals. TCRdb's table, derived via immunoSEQ multiplex PCR, lists solely in-frame clones and lacks some. The sample carries around 620,000 clones, approximately 95% recorded once. Material for sequencing was naive CD8+ T cells sorted from blood. The source of these receptors is a woman in her 30s in good health. The CDR3 runs from the conserved cysteine through the conserved F or W. The order of the fields is D gene, V gene, J gene, CDR3 protein, CDR3 DNA. D genes are given only for firm matches.

>.|TRBV6-6|TRBJ2-6
CASDTGGNGANVLTF
TGTGCCAGCGATACTGGGGGTAACGGGGCCAACGTCCTGACTTTC
>.|TRBV28|TRBJ2-4
CASSKNREKAKNIQYF
TGTGCCAGCAGCAAGAACAGGGAAAAAGCCAAAAACATTCAGTACTTC
>.|TRBV27|TRBJ1-1
CASSLIQTRGSLTEAFF
TGTGCCAGCAGTTTAATCCAGACCCGAGGGTCACTAACTGAAGCTTTCTTT
>.|TRBV6-6|TRBJ2-7
CASSLGQTYEQYF
TGTGCCAGCAGTTTAGGACAAACCTACGAGCAGTACTTC
>.|TRBV5-4|TRBJ1-5
CASSLEGQVRSNQPQHF
TGTGCCAGCAGCTTGGAGGGCCAGGTCCGTAGCAATCAGCCCCAGCATTTT
>.|TRBV7-2|TRBJ2-1
CASSLNRDNEQFF
TGTGCCAGCAGCTTAAACAGGGACAATGAGCAGTTCTTC
>.|TRBV28|TRBJ1-6
CASSSLHPVESYNSPLHF
TGTGCCAGCAGTTCCCTACACCCGGTCGAGTCCTATAATTCACCCCTCCACTTT
>TRBD1|TRBV9|TRBJ2-4
CASSVGDREDIQYF
TGTGCCAGCAGCGTAGGGGACAGGGAAGACATTCAGTACTTC
>TRBD2|TRBV5-1|TRBJ2-1
CASSLGTSGRNNEQFF
TGCGCCAGCAGCTTGGGGACTAGCGGGAGAAACAATGAGCAGTTCTTC
>.|TRBV5-1|TRBJ1-5
CASSLGTVDSNQPQHF
TGCGCCAGCAGCTTAGGGACGGTGGATAGCAATCAGCCCCAGCATTTT
>.|TRBV5-6|TRBJ1-5
CASSFWGGNQPQHF
TGTGCCAGCAGCTTTTGGGGGGGGAATCAGCCCCAGCATTTT
>TRBD2|TRBV19|TRBJ2-7
CASSHAAGDYEQYF
TGTGCCAGTAGCCACGCAGCGGGGGACTACGAGCAGTACTTC
>.|TRBV4-1|TRBJ2-7
CASSQGSSSYEQYF
TGCGCCAGCAGCCAGGGGTCGAGCTCCTACGAGCAGTACTTC
>.|TRBV6-1|TRBJ1-1
CASSEALSPQSWGAFF
TGTGCCAGCAGTGAAGCGCTGTCTCCGCAGTCATGGGGAGCTTTCTTT
>.|TRBV9|TRBJ2-7
CASSVEDDRYEQYF
TGTGCCAGCAGCGTAGAGGACGATCGCTACGAGCAGTACTTC
>.|TRBV7-2|TRBJ1-1
CASSGFLGSEAFF
TGTGCCAGCAGCGGCTTTTTGGGCTCTGAAGCTTTCTTT
>TRBD2|TRBV27|TRBJ2-7
CASGPWTSGSYEQYF
TGTGCCAGCGGTCCGTGGACTAGCGGGTCCTACGAGCAGTACTTC
>.|TRBV13|TRBJ2-7
CATSTGNSYEQYF
TGTGCCACCAGCACAGGGAACTCCTACGAGCAGTACTTC
>.|TRBV5-6|TRBJ1-1
CASSNLQGGGAAFF
TGTGCCAGCAGCAATCTACAGGGCGGTGGAGCTGCTTTCTTT
>.|TRBV2|TRBJ2-5
CASSEGGEQYF
TGTGCCAGCAGTGAAGGGGGAGAGCAGTACTTC
>TRBD1|TRBV27|TRBJ2-2
CASSLRGQATGELFF
TGTGCCAGCAGTTTAAGGGGGCAAGCGACCGGGGAGCTGTTTTTT
>TRBD2|TRBV4-1|TRBJ2-1
CASSVASGSYNEQFF
TGCGCCAGCAGCGTAGCTAGCGGGAGTTACAATGAGCAGTTCTTC
>TRBD1|TRBV4-1|TRBJ1-5
CASSQRNRGSNQPQHF
TGCGCCAGCAGCCAACGAAACAGGGGGTCTAATCAGCCCCAGCATTTT
>TRBD1|TRBV27|TRBJ2-1
CASSRGQDKKNEQFF
TGTGCCAGCAGCCGTGGACAGGACAAGAAGAATGAGCAGTTCTTC